This TCR beta chain was documented in a study of cytotoxic CD8 clonotypes in ibrutinib-treated CLL (TCRdb year 2021). General notes on the study: In this cohort, approximately 15 patients were treatment-naive and under 13 were relapsed/refractory, while around 18 had unmutated IGHV. Responses were partial in 24 patients and complete in 2; after median about 68 months follow-up, about 14 stayed in remission and approximately twelve progressed. Of the approximately 87 participants in the trial, about two dozen had longitudinal samples available. Response samples were taken after a median of about a year on treatment, ranging from roughly 6 to 36 months. On average, each sample had 255,043 productive templates and approximately 89,000 productive rearrangements. Cryopreserved peripheral blood mononuclear cells were collected before treatment, at response, and at either disease progression or sustained remission. Results and caveats for the whole study, not just this receptor: Baseline clonality was found to be higher than that of age-matched healthy donors and was strongly correlated with circulating CD8+ T-cell counts. Sampling times were not matched between patients in sustained remission and patients whose disease was progressing, and lymph node repertoires were not examined. An increase in clonality was observed at ibrutinib response, with clonality remaining stable during sustained remission and falling back toward baseline at progression. Public clonotypes were rare and either shrank or stayed stable during treatment, and the rise in clonality at ibrutinib response reflected expansion of private clonotypes.

As concerns this clone: Its binding antigen is unknown. One base away there is no much larger clone; base qualities are not given.

For TCR beta library preparation, roughly 1.8 micrograms of genomic DNA was extracted from cryopreserved PBMCs. Longitudinal blood samples from CLL patients receiving ibrutinib monotherapy were subjected to high-throughput TCR beta sequencing. The patients took part in an open-label, single-center phase 2 trial of ibrutinib monotherapy. Counted from cysteine to phenylalanine, this CDR3 has 13 amino acids. The DNA shown is the 39-base CDR3, in frame from base 1. The junction shows trimming of 5 bases on V and 4 bases on J, plus 9 bases between the germline ends. Via the germline V gene, CDR1 is SGHTA and CDR2 FQGTGA. The goal of deep resolution MiSeq sequencing was a depth between 1 in 1 million and 1 in 200,000 T cells, and coverage averaged 10x per clonotype. The immunoSEQ hsTCRB Kit was used to generate the TCR beta libraries. Processing in the source paper ran as follows. Data were analyzed with ImmunoSEQ Data Assistant and ImmunoSEQ Analyzer, with V, D and J genes assigned per IMGT definitions. Clonality, with values ranging from 0 to 1, was calculated as one minus the normalized Shannon entropy of productive rearrangement frequencies. Only overrepresented clonotypes making up at least 0.05% of the repertoire of each patient were included in the public clonotype analysis. Some 13 repertoires from age-matched healthy donors, obtained from immuneACCESS, served as clonality controls. TCRdb provides this immuneACCESS table in a form limited to in-frame rearrangements. Some clones are lacking; in checked studies, under half of them reflect an unresolved V gene, and why the rest are absent is not known. V, J and clone size derive from that table, while D and trimming were established from the DNA sequence. The sample contains about 14,000 clones, roughly 70% of them found a single time. Roughly 5.9% of the sample is in the top ten clones.

The sequence joins TRBV7-3 to TRBJ2-1; possibly the D gene is TRBD2, per 5 matching bases. The specimen was PBMCs, collected before ibrutinib treatment. This receptor was obtained from a human donor with chronic lymphocytic leukemia. This receptor has the CDR3 CASSGGAYNEQFF. The DNA sequence is as follows: TGTGCCAGCAGCGGAGGTGCGTACAATGAGCAGTTCTTC.